These 24 T cell receptor beta chains were all obtained from the same sample, sequenced in a study of T cell clonotyping in hematopoietic cell transplantation. Clones were sequenced by immunoSEQ multiplex PCR, and TCRdb holds only the in-frame ones, with some missing. The profile shows about 43,000 clones, 95% of them singletons. Sequences were obtained from peripheral blood mononuclear cells. The receptors derive from a man between 25 and 39 years old in good health. Some clones in this sample may be carry-over from other donors' samples.

V gene TRBV30 combines with J gene TRBJ1-2; a weak D match, TRBD1 (6 bases). Trimming removed 7 bases from V and 3 bases from J, with 15 bases in between. This CDR3 has 13 amino acids. The V gene's germline CDR1 is GTSNPN and CDR2 SVGIG (reference sequence). The DNA for the CDR3 is TGTGCCTCACGGGGGGGCAGAGACTATGGCTACACCTTC. Its translation is CASRGGRDYGYTF.

The chain uses TRBV29-1 and TRBJ2-7; TRBD1 matches at 7 bases. J lost 3 bases, V lost 6 bases, and 14 bases had no gene match. The V gene's germline CDR1 is SQVTM and CDR2 ANQGSEA. This CDR3 spans 15 amino acids. The CDR3 reads CSVQNPGTDYYEQYF. DNA of the CDR3: TGCAGCGTACAAAATCCCGGGACAGACTACTACGAGCAGTACTTC.

The chain uses TRBV11-2 and TRBJ2-2; D could derive from TRBD1 or TRBD2 (5 bases each). V was shortened by 1 base and J by 0 bases, with 12 bases between the two germline ends. Germline CDR1 SGHAT, CDR2 FQNNGV. The CDR3 runs 17 residues. The CDR3 spells CASSLAPQGPNTGELFF. The CDR3 coding sequence is TGTGCCAGCAGCTTAGCTCCCCAGGGACCGAACACCGGGGAGCTGTTTTTT.

The chain couples TRBV7-9 to TRBJ2-5, with 8 nucleotides matching TRBD2. J lost 5 bases, V lost 2 bases, and 7 bases had no gene match. The CDR3 contains 15 residues. Germline CDR1 reads SEHNR; CDR2 reads FQNEAQ (reference sequence). The CDR3, as DNA: TGTGCCAGCAGCTTACATAGCGGGATAGGGGAGACCCAGTACTTC. Protein product: CASSLHSGIGETQYF.

This rearrangement joins TRBV7-6 to TRBJ1-1; 8 bases match TRBD1. V shed 3 bases and J 1 base; nucleotides not matched to a gene: 1. The germline gives CDR1 SGHVS, CDR2 FNYEAQ. This CDR3 has 14 amino acids. In nucleotides, the CDR3 is TGTGCCAGCAGCTTCAGGGGGCGGAACACTGAAGCTTTCTTT. Its protein product is CASSFRGRNTEAFF.

V usage is TRBV14 and J usage is TRBJ1-2, with D possibly being TRBD1 (6 bases). Per the germline V gene, CDR1 is SGHDN and CDR2 is FVKESK. Trimming shortened V by 4 bases and J by 2 bases, and 8 bases separated the two germline ends. The CDR3 is made up of 13 amino acids. This CDR3 is CASSLGQNYGYTF. The CDR3 nucleotides are TGTGCCAGCAGCCTCGGACAGAACTATGGCTACACCTTC.

This chain links TRBV21-1 with TRBJ1-2; TRBD1 was called by the table and not checked on the DNA. TRBV21-1 is noted as a pseudogene. The CDR3 spans 15 residues. CDR3 sequence reads: CASSKERGRDYGYTF. CDR3 sequence (DNA): TGTGCCAGCAGCAAAGAAAGGGGGCGGGATTATGGCTACACCTTC.

The rearrangement joins TRBV10-3 to TRBJ2-2; D is possibly TRBD1 (6 bases). V was clipped by 5 bases and J by 2 bases, with 12 bases between them. CDR3 length: 15 amino acids. CDR1 ENHRY and CDR2 SYGVKD come from the germline V gene. CDR3 amino acids: CAISKPGQNTGELFF. As DNA, the CDR3 is TGTGCCATCAGTAAACCGGGACAAAACACCGGGGAGCTGTTTTTT.

The rearrangement uses TRBV9 and TRBJ1-1; D possibly corresponds to TRBD1 (5 bases). The germline gives CDR1 SGDLS, CDR2 YYNGEE. V shed 0 bases and J shed 7 bases, with 13 bases lying between them. The CDR3 covers 14 residues. For the CDR3, the DNA is TGTGCCAGCAGCGTAGCTACCGGGGGGAGTGAAGCTTTCTTT. Its translation is CASSVATGGSEAFF.

The genes are TRBV4-1 and TRBJ2-7, with D perhaps being TRBD1 or TRBD2 (5 bases each). CDR3 length: 16 residues. In germline, CDR1 is MGHRA, CDR2 YSYEKL. V lost 0 bases and J lost 0, with 12 bases in between. In DNA form, the CDR3 reads TGCGCCAGCAGCCAAGATGGGACCAGGAGCTCCTACGAGCAGTACTTC. Residues: CASSQDGTRSSYEQYF.

The chain joins TRBV11-2 to TRBJ2-5, with D hard to call. The V end was cut by 6 bases, the J end by 1 base, with 21 bases between. The CDR3 has 17 residues. In germline, CDR1 is SGHAT, CDR2 FQNNGV. The CDR3 sequence is CASRLARAFLGQETQYF. As DNA, the CDR3 is TGTGCCAGCAGACTTGCACGTGCATTCCTGGGCCAAGAGACCCAGTACTTC.

There are a few counts of this clone. The chain recombines TRBV7-2 with TRBJ1-2; D is uncertain. Germline CDR1 SGHTA, CDR2 FQGNSA. V lost 0 bases, J lost 8 bases, and 10 bases lay in between. This CDR3 comprises 13 residues. The chain's CDR3 is CASSLAGSGGYTF. CDR3 nucleotides: TGTGCCAGCAGCTTAGCGGGTTCGGGGGGCTACACCTTC.

The chain joins TRBV6-1 to TRBJ2-2; D assignment may be TRBD1 or TRBD2 (6 bases each). V shed 7 bases and J shed 6 bases, with 9 bases lying between them. Germline CDR1 MNHNS, CDR2 SASEGT. There are 12 residues in the CDR3. The CDR3: CASKRGPGELFF. The CDR3, as DNA: TGTGCCAGCAAACGGGGGCCCGGGGAGCTGTTTTTT.

The genes are TRBV27 and TRBJ1-1; D is undetermined. Per germline, CDR1 MNHEY and CDR2 SMNVEV (reference sequence). V lost 7 bases to trimming and J lost 3 bases, with 24 bases between them. The CDR3 contains 17 residues. The CDR3 DNA follows: TGTGCCAGCAACCGAGGTGGGCTAAGCGGCGAGGACACTGAAGCTTTCTTT. This codes for CASNRGGLSGEDTEAFF.

This clone appeared once. CDR3 residues: CASSGDWVDGIQYF. For the CDR3, the DNA is TGTGCCAGCAGTGGGGACTGGGTGGACGGCATTCAGTACTTC. The chain is built from TRBV6-1 and TRBJ2-4; weak D call: TRBD2 (6 bases). CDR1 and CDR2 (germline): MNHNS, SASEGT. V lost 4 bases and J 9 bases, leaving 16 bases between the germline ends. The CDR3 totals 14 residues.

The gene calls are TRBV5-6 and TRBJ1-1; D not certain. Germline V lookup: CDR1 SGHDT, CDR2 YYEEEE. The V and J ends lost 1 base and 0 bases respectively, with 10 bases between them. The CDR3 spans 15 residues. The chain's CDR3 is CASSLYEAMNTEAFF. CDR3 DNA: TGTGCCAGCAGCTTGTACGAGGCTATGAACACTGAAGCTTTCTTT.

The rearrangement joins TRBV5-6 to TRBJ1-2; no clear D. V lost 0 bases, J lost 2 bases, and 8 bases lay in between. The CDR3 extends over 14 amino acids. In germline, CDR1 is SGHDT, CDR2 YYEEEE. The CDR3 DNA sequence: TGTGCCAGCAGCTTGGTCGGACCGAACTATGGCTACACCTTC. The encoded protein is CASSLVGPNYGYTF.

V gene TRBV11-2 combines with J gene TRBJ1-1; 9 nucleotides match TRBD1. The trim removed 2 bases at V and 5 bases at J, leaving 6 bases unmatched. The CDR3 is 15 amino acids. The germline CDR1 and CDR2 sequences are SGHAT and FQNNGV. CDR3 protein: CASSLTGGLWTEAFF. CDR3 nucleotide sequence: TGTGCCAGCAGCTTAACAGGGGGCCTTTGGACTGAAGCTTTCTTT.

J is TRBJ2-5 and V is TRBV2; weak D call: TRBD1 (6 bases). The V gene lost 1 base and the J gene lost 2 bases, with 14 bases spanning the gap. Germline CDR1 SNHLY, CDR2 FYNNEI. CDR3 size: 16 residues. CDR3 amino acids: CASSEVRRGPQETQYF. In DNA form, the CDR3 reads TGTGCCAGCAGTGAAGTACGCAGGGGACCACAAGAGACCCAGTACTTC.

This chain joins TRBV7-8 and TRBJ1-1; unclear D gene. The CDR3 spans 16 residues. The ends were cut back, 1 base at V and 4 bases at J, with 16 bases in the middle. Germline lookup yields CDR1 SGHVS and CDR2 FQNEAQ. CDR3 sequence: CASSLGSYVGPTEAFF. Here the CDR3 DNA reads TGTGCCAGCAGCTTAGGATCGTATGTGGGCCCCACTGAAGCTTTCTTT.

The rearrangement joins TRBV4-3 to TRBJ1-2; D ambiguous. This CDR3 region has 17 residues. V lost 0 bases, J lost 3 bases, and 17 bases lay in between. The germline V gene encodes CDR1 LGHNA and CDR2 YSLEER. The CDR3 DNA reads TGCGCCAGCAGCCAAGATAGCGTGGAGGCCGGGTACTATGGCTACACCTTC. It is translated as CASSQDSVEAGYYGYTF.

The chain carries TRBV6-6 and TRBJ1-2, with a tentative D call TRBD1 (6 bases). The CDR3 is 14 residues long. Germline values: CDR1 MNHNY, CDR2 SVGAGI (reference sequence). V lost 6 bases, J lost 8 bases, and 19 bases lay in between. The CDR3 reads CASSPSRGEQGYTF. For the CDR3, the DNA is TGTGCCAGCAGCCCGTCGAGGGGGGAACAGGGCTACACCTTC.

In its sample, this clone was seen once. This chain links TRBV10-1 with TRBJ1-1, with 9 bases aligning to TRBD1. CDR3 length equals 13 residues. V dropped 0 bases and J dropped 9; count of bases not matched to a gene: 2. Germline values: CDR1 WNHNN, CDR2 SYGVQD (reference sequence). CDR3 residues: CASSESGQGQAFF. CDR3 DNA sequence: TGCGCCAGCAGTGAGTCGGGACAGGGTCAAGCTTTCTTT.

V and J are TRBV5-6 and TRBJ1-5; no firm D call. Trimming took 2 bases from V and 7 from J, leaving 7 bases between them. CDR1 is SGHDT and CDR2 is YYEEEE in the germline V gene. CDR3 length: 12 residues. The CDR3 sequence is CASSFEDQPQHF. CDR3 nucleotides: TGTGCCAGCAGCTTCGAGGACCAGCCCCAGCATTTT. The full variable domain, completed using reference TRBV5-6 and TRBJ1-5, is DAGVTQSPTHLIKTRGQQVTLRCSPKSGHDTVSWYQQALGQGPQFIFQYYEEEERQRGNFPDRFSGHQFPNYSSELNVNALLLGDSALYLCASSFEDQPQHFGDGTRLSIL.